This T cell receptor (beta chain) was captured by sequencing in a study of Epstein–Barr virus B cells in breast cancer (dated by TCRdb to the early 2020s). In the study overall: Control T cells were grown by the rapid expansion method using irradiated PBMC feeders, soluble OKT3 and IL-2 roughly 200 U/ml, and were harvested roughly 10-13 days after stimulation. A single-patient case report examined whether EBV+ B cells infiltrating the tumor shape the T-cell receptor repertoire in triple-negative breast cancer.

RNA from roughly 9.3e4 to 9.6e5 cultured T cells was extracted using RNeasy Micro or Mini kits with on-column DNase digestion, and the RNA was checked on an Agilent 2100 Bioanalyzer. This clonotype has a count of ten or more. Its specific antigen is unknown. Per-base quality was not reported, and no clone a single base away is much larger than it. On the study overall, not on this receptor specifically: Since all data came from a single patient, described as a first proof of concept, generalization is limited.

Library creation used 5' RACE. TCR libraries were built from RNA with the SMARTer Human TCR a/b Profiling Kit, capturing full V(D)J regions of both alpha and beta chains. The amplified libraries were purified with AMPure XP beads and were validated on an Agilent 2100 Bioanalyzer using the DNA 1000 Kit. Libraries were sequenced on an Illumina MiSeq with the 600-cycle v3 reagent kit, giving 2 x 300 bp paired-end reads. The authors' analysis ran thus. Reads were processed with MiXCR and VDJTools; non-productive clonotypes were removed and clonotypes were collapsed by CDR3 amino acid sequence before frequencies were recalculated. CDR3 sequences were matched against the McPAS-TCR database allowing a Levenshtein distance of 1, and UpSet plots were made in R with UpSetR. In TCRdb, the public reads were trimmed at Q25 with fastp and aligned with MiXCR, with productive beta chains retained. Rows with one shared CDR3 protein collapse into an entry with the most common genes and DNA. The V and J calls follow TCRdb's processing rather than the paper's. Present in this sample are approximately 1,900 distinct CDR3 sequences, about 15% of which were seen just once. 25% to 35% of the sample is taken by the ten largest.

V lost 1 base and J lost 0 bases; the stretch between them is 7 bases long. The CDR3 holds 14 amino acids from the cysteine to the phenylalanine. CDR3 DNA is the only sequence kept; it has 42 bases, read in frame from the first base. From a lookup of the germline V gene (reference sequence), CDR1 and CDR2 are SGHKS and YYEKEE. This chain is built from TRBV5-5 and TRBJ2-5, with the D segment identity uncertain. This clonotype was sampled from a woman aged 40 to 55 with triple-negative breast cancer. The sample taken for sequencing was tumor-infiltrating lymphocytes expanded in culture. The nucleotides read TGTGCCAGCAGCTTGACTTTTTACCAAGAGACCCAGTACTTC. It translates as CASSLTFYQETQYF.